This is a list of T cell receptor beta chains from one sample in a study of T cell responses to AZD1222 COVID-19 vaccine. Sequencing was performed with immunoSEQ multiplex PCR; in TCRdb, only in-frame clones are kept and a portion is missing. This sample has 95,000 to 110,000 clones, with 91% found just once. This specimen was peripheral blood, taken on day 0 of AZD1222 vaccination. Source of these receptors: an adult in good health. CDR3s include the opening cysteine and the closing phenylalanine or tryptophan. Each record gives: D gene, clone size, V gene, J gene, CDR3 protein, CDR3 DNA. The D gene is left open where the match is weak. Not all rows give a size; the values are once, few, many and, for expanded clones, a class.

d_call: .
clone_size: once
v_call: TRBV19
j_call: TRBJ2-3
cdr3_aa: CASSISRGATDTQYF
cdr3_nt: TGTGCCAGTAGTATCTCTCGGGGGGCTACAGATACGCAGTATTTT

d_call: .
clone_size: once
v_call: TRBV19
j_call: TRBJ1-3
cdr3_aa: CASSRGFSGNTIYF
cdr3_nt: TGTGCCAGTAGTAGAGGCTTTTCTGGAAACACCATATATTTT

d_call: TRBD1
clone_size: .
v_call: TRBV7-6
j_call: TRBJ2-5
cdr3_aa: CASSSGQGAAETQYF
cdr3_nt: TGTGCCAGCAGCTCGGGACAGGGGGCCGCAGAGACCCAGTACTTC

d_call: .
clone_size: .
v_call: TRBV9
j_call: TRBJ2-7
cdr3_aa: CASSPTTRALGQYF
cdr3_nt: TGTGCCAGCAGCCCAACGACCCGGGCCCTCGGGCAGTACTTC

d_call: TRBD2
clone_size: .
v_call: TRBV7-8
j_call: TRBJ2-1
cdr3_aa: CASRTGRLGLAGGIYNEQFF
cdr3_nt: TGTGCCAGCAGGACCGGGCGGTTGGGACTAGCGGGAGGGATTTACAATGAGCAGTTCTTC

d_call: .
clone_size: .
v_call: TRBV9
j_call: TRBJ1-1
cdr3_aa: CASSVGGGDNTEAFF
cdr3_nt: TGTGCCAGCAGCGTAGGCGGGGGCGATAACACTGAAGCTTTCTTT

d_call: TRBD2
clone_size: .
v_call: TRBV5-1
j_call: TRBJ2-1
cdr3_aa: CASSLLAGGTYNEQFF
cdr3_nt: TGCGCCAGCAGCTTACTAGCGGGGGGGACATACAATGAGCAGTTCTTC

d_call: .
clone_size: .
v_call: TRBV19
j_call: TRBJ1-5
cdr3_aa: CASSIGGGPAQPQHF
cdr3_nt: TGTGCCAGTAGTATAGGGGGGGGGCCGGCTCAGCCCCAGCATTTT

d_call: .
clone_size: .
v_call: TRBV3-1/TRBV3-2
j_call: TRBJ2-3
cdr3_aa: CASSQVGAGTDTQYF
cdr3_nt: TGTGCCAGCAGCCAAGTTGGGGCTGGCACAGATACGCAGTATTTT

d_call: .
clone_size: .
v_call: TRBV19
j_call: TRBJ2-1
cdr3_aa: CASSIWGLSSYNEQFF
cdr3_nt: TGTGCCAGTAGTATCTGGGGGCTGAGCTCCTACAATGAGCAGTTCTTC

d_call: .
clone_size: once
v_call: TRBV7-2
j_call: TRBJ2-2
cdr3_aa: CASSHPNTGELFF
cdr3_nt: TGTGCCAGCAGCCACCCCAACACCGGGGAGCTGTTTTTT

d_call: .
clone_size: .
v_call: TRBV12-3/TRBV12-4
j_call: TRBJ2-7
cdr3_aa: CASSPTGIYEQYF
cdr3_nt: TGTGCCAGCAGTCCTACGGGAATCTACGAGCAGTACTTC

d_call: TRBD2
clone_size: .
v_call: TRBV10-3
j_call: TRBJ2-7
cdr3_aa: CAIRAPGTRNYEQYF
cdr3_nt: TGTGCCATCAGGGCCCCGGGGACTAGAAACTACGAGCAGTACTTC

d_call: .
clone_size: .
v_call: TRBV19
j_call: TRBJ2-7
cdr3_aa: CASSIPGTYEQYF
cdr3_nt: TGTGCCAGTAGTATACCCGGGACTTACGAGCAGTACTTC

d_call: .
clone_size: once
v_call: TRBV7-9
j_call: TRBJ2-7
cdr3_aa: CASSFSGTRFYEQYF
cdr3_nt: TGTGCCAGCAGCTTCTCCGGGACGCGATTCTACGAGCAGTACTTC

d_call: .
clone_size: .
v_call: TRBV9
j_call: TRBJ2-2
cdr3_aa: CASSVENTGELFF
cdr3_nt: TGTGCCAGCAGCGTAGAAAACACCGGGGAGCTGTTTTTT

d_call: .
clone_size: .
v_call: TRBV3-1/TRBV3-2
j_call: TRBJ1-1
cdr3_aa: CASSPTVTYTEAFF
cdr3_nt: TGTGCCAGCAGCCCGACAGTAACCTACACTGAAGCTTTCTTT

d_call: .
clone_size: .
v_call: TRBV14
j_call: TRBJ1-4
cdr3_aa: CASSQVPGINEKLFF
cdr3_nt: TGTGCCAGCAGCCAAGTTCCAGGAATTAATGAAAAACTGTTTTTT

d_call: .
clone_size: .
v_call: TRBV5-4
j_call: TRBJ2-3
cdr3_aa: CASSLNTDTQYF
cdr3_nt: TGTGCCAGCAGCTTGAACACAGATACGCAGTATTTT

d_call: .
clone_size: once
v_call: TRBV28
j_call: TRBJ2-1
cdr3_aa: CASSLLYEQFF
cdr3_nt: TGTGCCAGCAGTTTACTCTATGAGCAGTTCTTC

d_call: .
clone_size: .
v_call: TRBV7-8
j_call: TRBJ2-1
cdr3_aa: CASSLRSGRIYNEQFF
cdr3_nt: TGTGCCAGCAGCTTAAGAAGTGGGAGGATTTACAATGAGCAGTTCTTC

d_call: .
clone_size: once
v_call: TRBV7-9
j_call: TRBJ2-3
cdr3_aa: CASSLTSGATDTQYF
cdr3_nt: TGTGCCAGCAGCTTAACGAGCGGAGCCACAGATACGCAGTATTTT

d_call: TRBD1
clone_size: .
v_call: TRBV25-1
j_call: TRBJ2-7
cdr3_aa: CASRETGLSFHEQYF
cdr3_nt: TGTGCCAGCAGGGAGACAGGGTTGTCCTTCCACGAGCAGTACTTC

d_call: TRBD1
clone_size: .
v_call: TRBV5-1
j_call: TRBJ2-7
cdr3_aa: CASSFDREYEQYF
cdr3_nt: TGCGCCAGCAGCTTTGACAGGGAGTACGAGCAGTACTTC

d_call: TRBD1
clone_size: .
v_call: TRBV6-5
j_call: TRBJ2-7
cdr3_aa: CASRPTGTDHEQYF
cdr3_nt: TGTGCCAGCAGGCCCACCGGGACAGACCACGAGCAGTACTTC

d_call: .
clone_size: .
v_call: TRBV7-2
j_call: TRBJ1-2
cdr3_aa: CASSLEDRVKANYGYTF
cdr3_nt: TGTGCCAGCAGCTTAGAGGACAGAGTGAAGGCGAACTATGGCTACACCTTC

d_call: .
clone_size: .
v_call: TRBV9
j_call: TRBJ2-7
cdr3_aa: CASSVGGGESYEQYF
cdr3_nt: TGTGCCAGCAGCGTTGGAGGGGGGGAGTCCTACGAGCAGTACTTC

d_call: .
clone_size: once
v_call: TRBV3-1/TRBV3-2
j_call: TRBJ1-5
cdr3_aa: CASSHSSGGLLQPQHF
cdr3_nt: TGTGCCAGCAGCCACTCCTCGGGAGGGTTACTTCAGCCCCAGCATTTT

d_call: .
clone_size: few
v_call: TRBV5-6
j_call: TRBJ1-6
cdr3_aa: CASSLRPGANNSPLHF
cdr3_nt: TGTGCCAGCAGCTTGCGTCCAGGGGCTAACAATTCACCCCTCCACTTT

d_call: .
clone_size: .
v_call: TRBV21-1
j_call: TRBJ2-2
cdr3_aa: CASSTSGGRIVGELFF
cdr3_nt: TGTGCCAGCAGCACCTCGGGCGGGAGGATCGTCGGGGAGCTGTTTTTT

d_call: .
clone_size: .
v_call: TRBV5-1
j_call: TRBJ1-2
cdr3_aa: CASSFGVGDGYTF
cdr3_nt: TGCGCCAGCAGCTTTGGGGTGGGCGATGGCTACACCTTC

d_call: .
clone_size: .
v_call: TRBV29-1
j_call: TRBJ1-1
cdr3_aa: CSDGGVGTEAFF
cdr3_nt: TGCAGCGACGGCGGAGTTGGCACTGAAGCTTTCTTT

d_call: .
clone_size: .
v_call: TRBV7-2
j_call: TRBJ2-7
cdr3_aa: CASSLGSSAAYEQYF
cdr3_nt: TGTGCCAGCAGCCTCGGGTCTTCGGCCGCCTACGAGCAGTACTTC

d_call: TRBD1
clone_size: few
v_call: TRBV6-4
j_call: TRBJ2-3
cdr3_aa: CASSDGTGGDTQYF
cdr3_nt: TGTGCCAGCAGTGACGGGACAGGGGGAGATACGCAGTATTTT

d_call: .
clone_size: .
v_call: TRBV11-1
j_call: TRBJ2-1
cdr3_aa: CASDRRVGEQFF
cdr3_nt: TGTGCCAGCGACCGCAGGGTTGGTGAGCAGTTCTTC

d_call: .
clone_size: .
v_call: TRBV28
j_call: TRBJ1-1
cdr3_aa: CASSLSQRDRKGAFF
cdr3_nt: TGTGCCAGCAGTTTAAGTCAGCGAGATAGAAAGGGAGCTTTCTTT

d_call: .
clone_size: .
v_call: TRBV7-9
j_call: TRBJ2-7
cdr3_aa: CASSLLGQVNEQYF
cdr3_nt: TGTGCCAGCAGCCTACTCGGGCAGGTTAACGAGCAGTACTTC

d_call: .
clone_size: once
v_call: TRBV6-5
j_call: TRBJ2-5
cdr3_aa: CASSYLTSGTQYF
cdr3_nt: TGTGCCAGCAGTTATTTAACCTCAGGGACCCAGTACTTC

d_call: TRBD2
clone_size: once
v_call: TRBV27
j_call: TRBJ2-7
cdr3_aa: CASSFGRGSSYEQYF
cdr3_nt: TGTGCCAGCAGTTTTGGGCGGGGGAGCTCCTACGAGCAGTACTTC

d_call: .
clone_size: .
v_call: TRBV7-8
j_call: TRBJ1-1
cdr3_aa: CASSLVGIEAFF
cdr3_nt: TGTGCCAGCAGCTTAGTGGGAATTGAAGCTTTCTTT

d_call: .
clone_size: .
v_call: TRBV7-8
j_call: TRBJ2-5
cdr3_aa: CASSSNAPGVEETQYF
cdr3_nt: TGTGCCAGCAGCTCTAATGCCCCTGGGGTGGAAGAGACCCAGTACTTC

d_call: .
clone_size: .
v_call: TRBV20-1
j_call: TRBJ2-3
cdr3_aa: CSAKADTQYF
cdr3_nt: TGCAGTGCTAAGGCAGATACGCAGTATTTT

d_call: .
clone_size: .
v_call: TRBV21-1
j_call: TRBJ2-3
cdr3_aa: CASRTGTGGKFSTDTQYF
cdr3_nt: TGTGCCAGCAGGACCGGGACAGGGGGAAAATTTAGCACAGATACGCAGTATTTT

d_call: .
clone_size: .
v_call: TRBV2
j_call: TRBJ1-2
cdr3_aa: CASSPQGNYGYTF
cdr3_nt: TGTGCCAGCAGCCCACAGGGTAACTATGGCTACACCTTC

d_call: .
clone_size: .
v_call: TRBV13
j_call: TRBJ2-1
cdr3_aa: CASSYRTGYVGFF
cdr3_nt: TGTGCCAGCAGCTATCGTACAGGGTACGTCGGGTTCTTC

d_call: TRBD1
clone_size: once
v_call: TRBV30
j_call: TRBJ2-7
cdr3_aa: CAWDRETYEQYF
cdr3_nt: TGTGCCTGGGACAGGGAAACCTACGAGCAGTACTTC

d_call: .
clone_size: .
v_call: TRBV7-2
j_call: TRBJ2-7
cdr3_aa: CASSLGYSGGIAYEQYF
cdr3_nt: TGTGCCAGCAGCTTAGGGTATTCGGGGGGCATAGCTTACGAGCAGTACTTC

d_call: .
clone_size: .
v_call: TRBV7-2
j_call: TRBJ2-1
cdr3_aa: CASSPHQALLEGEQFF
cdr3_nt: TGTGCCAGCAGCCCCCACCAGGCCCTACTAGAGGGGGAGCAGTTCTTC

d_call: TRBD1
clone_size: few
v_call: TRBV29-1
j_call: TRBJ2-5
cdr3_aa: CSVRDRGLRQETQYF
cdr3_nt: TGCAGCGTCCGGGACAGGGGGCTTCGTCAAGAGACCCAGTACTTC

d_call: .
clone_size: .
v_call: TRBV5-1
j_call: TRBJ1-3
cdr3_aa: CASRPSGSSGNTIYF
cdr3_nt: TGCGCCAGCAGACCCTCCGGTAGCTCTGGAAACACCATATATTTT

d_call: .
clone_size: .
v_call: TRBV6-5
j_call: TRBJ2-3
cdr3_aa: CASSYNRADTQYF
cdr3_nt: TGTGCCAGCAGTTACAATCGAGCAGATACGCAGTATTTT